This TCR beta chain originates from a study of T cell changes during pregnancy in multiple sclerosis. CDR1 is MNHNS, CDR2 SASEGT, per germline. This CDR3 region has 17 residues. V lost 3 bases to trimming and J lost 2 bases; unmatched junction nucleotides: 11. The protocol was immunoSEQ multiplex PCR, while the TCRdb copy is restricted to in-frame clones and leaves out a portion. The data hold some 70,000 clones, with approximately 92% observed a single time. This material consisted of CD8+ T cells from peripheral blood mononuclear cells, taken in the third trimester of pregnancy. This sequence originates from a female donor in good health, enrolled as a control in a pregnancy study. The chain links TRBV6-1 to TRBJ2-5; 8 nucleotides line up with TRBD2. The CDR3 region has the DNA TGTGCCAGCAGTGATTATCGGAGAGCGGGGGCACAAGAGACCCAGTACTTC. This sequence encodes CASSDYRRAGAQETQYF.